This T cell receptor (beta chain) came from a study of human T cells and chemical hapten exposure. Background on the study: Diphenylcyclopropenone doses were given weekly to the scalps of patients across the roughly 23-week study. Study findings and constraints: Expanded TCRs showed more large CDR3 clusters than pre-sensitization or healthy control sets.

Sample time point: patch test 1, 2 weeks after DPC sensitization. Treatment: therapeutic diphenylcyclopropenone sensitization with weekly scalp DPC. TCRdb used MiXCR to reprocess the RACE reads, holding one entry per CDR3 protein. The sample includes fewer than 95,000 distinct CDR3 sequences, about 10% seen only once; the top ten take less than 2.5%. In this sample, this clonotype turned up many times. What it recognizes is unknown. This sequence was found in a man in his forties with alopecia areata. Some clones in this sample may be carry-over from other donors' samples. The input for sequencing was whole blood, taken in connection with sensitization to the hapten diphenylcyclopropenone (DPC).

The CDR3, as DNA: TGCAGTGCTAGTTCTAGCGGGATAATAGATACGCAGTATTTT. Protein: CSASSSGIIDTQYF. The chain links TRBV20-1 to TRBJ2-3; TRBD2 matches 9 bases. This CDR3 is built from 14 residues. Trimming took 3 bases from V and 5 from J; bases not matched to a gene: 6. Per germline, CDR1 DFQATT and CDR2 SNEGSKA (reference sequence).